This TCR beta chain was sequenced in a study of technical replicates of blood from a handful of donors. The data were produced by immunoSEQ multiplex PCR, yet TCRdb's version contains in-frame clones alone and is incomplete. Among fewer than 90,000 clones listed, 94% were seen once. There are 12 residues in the CDR3. Trimming removed 4 bases at V and 6 bases at J, with 10 bases between. The germline gives CDR1 SGHKS, CDR2 YYEKEE (reference sequence). The clonotype was recovered from a human donor in good health. The chain has TRBV5-5 and TRBJ1-1; D not resolved. The sequenced sample consisted of T cells isolated from PBMCs. The CDR3 here is CASSLARSEAFF. The DNA for the CDR3 is TGTGCCAGCAGCCTAGCAAGGTCTGAAGCTTTCTTT. The variable domain in full, with the rest retrieved from reference TRBV5-5 and TRBJ1-1, is DAGVTQSPTHLIKTRGQQVTLRCSPISGHKSVSWYQQVLGQGPQFIFQYYEKEERGRGNFPDRFSARQFPNYSSELNVNALLLGDSALYLCASSLARSEAFFGQGTRLTVV.